This TCR beta chain originates from a study of immune cell composition in non-small cell lung cancer. Data came from immunoSEQ multiplex PCR; TCRdb stores just in-frame clones and leaves some out. The sample carries 900 to 1,300 clones, about 81% recorded once. Normal lung sampling was at least 3 cm from the tumour, as distant as possible. The CDR3 has 14 amino acids. Germline V gene sequence: CDR1 LNHNV, CDR2 YYDKDF (reference sequence). Germline trimming cut 8 bases from V and 2 bases from J; bases unmatched to any gene: 5. The source is a human donor with non-small cell lung cancer. The sequenced material came from non-adjacent lung tissue. The rearrangement uses TRBV15 and TRBJ2-1; TRBD2 matches at 8 bases. The CDR3 region is CATLNGGAYNEQFF. Here the CDR3 DNA reads TGTGCCACCCTTAACGGGGGGGCCTACAATGAGCAGTTCTTC.